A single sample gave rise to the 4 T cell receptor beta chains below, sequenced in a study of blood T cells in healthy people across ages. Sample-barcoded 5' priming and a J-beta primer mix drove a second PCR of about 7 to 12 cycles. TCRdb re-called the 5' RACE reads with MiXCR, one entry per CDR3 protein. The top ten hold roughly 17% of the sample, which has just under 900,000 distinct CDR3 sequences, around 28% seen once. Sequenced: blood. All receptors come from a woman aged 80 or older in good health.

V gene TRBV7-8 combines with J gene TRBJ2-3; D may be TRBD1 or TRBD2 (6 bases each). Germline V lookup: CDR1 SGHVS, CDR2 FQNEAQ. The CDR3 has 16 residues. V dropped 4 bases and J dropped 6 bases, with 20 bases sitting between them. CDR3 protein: CASSSKGGRPQDTQYF. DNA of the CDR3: TGTGCCAGCAGCTCCAAAGGGGGGCGTCCACAGGATACGCAGTATTTT.

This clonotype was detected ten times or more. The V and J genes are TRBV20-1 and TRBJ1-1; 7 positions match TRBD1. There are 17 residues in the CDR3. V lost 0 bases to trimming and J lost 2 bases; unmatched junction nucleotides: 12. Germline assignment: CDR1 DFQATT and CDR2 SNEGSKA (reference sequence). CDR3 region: CSARDPEHDRVNTEAFF. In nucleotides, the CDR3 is TGCAGTGCTAGAGATCCGGAGCACGACAGGGTCAACACTGAAGCTTTCTTT.

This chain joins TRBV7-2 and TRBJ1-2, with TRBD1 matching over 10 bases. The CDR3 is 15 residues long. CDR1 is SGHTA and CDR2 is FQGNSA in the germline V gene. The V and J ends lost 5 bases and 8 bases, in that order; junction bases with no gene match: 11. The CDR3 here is CASSLGDRGEGGYTF. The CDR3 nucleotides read TGTGCCAGCAGCCTAGGGGACAGGGGAGAAGGCGGCTACACCTTC. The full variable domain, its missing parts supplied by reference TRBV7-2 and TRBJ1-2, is GAGVSQSPSNKVTEKGKDVELRCDPISGHTALYWYRQSLGQGLEFLIYFQGNSAPDKSGLPSDRFSAERTGGSVSTLTIQRTQQEDSAVYLCASSLGDRGEGGYTFGSGTRLTVV.

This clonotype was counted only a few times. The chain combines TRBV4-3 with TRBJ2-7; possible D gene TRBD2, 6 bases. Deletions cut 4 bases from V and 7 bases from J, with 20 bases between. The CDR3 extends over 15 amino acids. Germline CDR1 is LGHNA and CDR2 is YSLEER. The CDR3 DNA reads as TGCGCCAGCAGCCCCCGGAGCACTAGCTCCCAGGAGCAGTACTTC. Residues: CASSPRSTSSQEQYF.